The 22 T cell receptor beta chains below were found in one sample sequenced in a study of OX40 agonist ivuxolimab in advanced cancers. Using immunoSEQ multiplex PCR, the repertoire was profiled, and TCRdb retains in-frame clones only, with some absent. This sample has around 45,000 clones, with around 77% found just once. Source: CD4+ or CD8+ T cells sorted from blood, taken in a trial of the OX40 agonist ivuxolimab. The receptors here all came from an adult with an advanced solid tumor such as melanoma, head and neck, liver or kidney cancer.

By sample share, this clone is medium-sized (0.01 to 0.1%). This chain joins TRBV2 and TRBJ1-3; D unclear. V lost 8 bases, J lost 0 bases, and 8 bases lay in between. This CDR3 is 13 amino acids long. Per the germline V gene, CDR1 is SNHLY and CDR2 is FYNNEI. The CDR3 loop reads CASHWSSGNTIYF. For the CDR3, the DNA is TGTGCCAGCCACTGGAGCTCTGGAAACACCATATATTTT.

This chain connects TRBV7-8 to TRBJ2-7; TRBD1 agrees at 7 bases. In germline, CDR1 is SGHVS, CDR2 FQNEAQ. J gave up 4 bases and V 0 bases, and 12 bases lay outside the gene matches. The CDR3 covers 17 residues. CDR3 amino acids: CASSLAFRGRTAYEQYF. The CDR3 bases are TGTGCCAGCAGCTTAGCGTTTAGGGGGCGGACAGCGTACGAGCAGTACTTC.

CDR3 DNA: TGTGCCAGCAGTGAAGCGCGGCGGATCTATGGCTACACCTTC. It codes for CASSEARRIYGYTF. The genes are TRBV6-1 and TRBJ1-2; D remains ambiguous. This CDR3 comprises 14 residues. Between the trimmed V and J ends, which lost 0 bases and 4 bases, there was a span of 9 bases. The V gene's germline CDR1 is MNHNS and CDR2 SASEGT.

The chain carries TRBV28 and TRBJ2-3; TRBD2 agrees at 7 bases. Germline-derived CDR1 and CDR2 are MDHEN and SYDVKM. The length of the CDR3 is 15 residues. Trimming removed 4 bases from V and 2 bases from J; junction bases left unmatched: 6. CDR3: CASSSFAGDTDTQYF. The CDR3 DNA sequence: TGTGCCAGCAGTTCTTTTGCGGGAGACACAGATACGCAGTATTTT.

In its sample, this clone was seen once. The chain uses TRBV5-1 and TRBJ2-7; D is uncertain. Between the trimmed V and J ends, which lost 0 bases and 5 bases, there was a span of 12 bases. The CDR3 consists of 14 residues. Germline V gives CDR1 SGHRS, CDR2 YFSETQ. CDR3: CASSLEFANHEQYF. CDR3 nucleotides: TGCGCCAGCAGCTTGGAGTTCGCGAACCACGAGCAGTACTTC.

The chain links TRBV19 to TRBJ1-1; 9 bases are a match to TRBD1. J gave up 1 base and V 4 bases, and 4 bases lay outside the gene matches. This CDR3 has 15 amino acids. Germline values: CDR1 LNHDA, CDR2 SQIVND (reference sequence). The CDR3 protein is CASSTGTGPNTEAFF. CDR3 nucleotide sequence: TGTGCCAGTAGTACCGGGACAGGGCCGAACACTGAAGCTTTCTTT.

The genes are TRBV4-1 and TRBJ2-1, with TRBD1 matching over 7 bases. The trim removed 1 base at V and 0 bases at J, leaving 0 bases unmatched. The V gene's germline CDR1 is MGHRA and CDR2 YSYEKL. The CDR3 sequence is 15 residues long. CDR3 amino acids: CASSQGTGSYNEQFF. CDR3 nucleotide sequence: TGCGCCAGCAGCCAAGGGACAGGCTCCTACAATGAGCAGTTCTTC.

The CDR3 is CASSEAGRDSPLHF. DNA of the CDR3: TGTGCCAGCAGTGAAGCCGGCAGGGATTCACCCCTCCACTTT. V is TRBV6-1 and J is TRBJ1-6; D possibly corresponds to TRBD1 (5 bases). This CDR3 is built from 14 residues. Trimming pared 0 bases from V and 8 bases from J, leaving 8 bases between. In germline, CDR1 is MNHNS, CDR2 SASEGT.

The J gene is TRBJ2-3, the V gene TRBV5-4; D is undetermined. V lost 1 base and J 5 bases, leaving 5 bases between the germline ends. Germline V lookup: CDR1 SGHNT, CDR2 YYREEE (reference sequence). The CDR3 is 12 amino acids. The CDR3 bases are TGTGCCAGCAGCTTGATTCAAGATACGCAGTATTTT. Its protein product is CASSLIQDTQYF.

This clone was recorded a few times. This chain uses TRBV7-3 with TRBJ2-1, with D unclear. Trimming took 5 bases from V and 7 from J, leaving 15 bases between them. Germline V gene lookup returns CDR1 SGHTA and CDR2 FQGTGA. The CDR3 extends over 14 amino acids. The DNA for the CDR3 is TGTGCCAGCAGCCCCCTAGGATCTGAAAATGAGCAGTTCTTC. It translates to CASSPLGSENEQFF.

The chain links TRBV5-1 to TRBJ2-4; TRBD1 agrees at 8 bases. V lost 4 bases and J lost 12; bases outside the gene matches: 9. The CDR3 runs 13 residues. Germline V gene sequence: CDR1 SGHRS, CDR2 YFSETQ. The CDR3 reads CASSPGQGTHQYF. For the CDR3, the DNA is TGCGCCAGCAGCCCAGGACAGGGCACTCATCAGTACTTC. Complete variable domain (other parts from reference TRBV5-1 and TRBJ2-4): KAGVTQTPRYLIKTRGQQVTLSCSPISGHRSVSWYQQTPGQGLQFLFEYFSETQRNKGNFPGRFSGRQFSNSRSEMNVSTLELGDSALYLCASSPGQGTHQYFGAGTRLSVL.

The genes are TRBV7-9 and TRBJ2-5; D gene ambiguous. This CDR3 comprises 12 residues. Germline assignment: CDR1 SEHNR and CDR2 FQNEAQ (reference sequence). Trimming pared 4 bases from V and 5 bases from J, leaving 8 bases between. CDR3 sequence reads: CASSSGWETQYF. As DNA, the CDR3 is TGTGCCAGCAGCTCCGGCTGGGAGACCCAGTACTTC.

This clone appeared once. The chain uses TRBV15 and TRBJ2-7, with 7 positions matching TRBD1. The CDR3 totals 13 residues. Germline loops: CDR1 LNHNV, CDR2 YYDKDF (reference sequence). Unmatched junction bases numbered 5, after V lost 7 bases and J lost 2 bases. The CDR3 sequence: CATKDRTTYEQYF. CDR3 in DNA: TGTGCCACCAAGGACAGGACCACCTACGAGCAGTACTTC. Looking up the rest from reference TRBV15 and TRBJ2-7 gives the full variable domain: DAMVIQNPRYQVTQFGKPVTLSCSQTLNHNVMYWYQQKSSQAPKLLFHYYDKDFNNEADTPDNFQSRRPNTSFCFLDIRSPGLGDTAMYLCATKDRTTYEQYFGPGTRLTVT.

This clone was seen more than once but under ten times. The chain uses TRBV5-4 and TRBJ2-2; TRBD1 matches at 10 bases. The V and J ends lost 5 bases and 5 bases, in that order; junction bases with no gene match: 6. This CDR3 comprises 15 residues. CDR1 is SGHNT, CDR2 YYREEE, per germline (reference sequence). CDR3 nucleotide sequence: TGTGCCAGCAGATCAGGACAGGGGGGGACCGGGGAGCTGTTTTTT. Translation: CASRSGQGGTGELFF.

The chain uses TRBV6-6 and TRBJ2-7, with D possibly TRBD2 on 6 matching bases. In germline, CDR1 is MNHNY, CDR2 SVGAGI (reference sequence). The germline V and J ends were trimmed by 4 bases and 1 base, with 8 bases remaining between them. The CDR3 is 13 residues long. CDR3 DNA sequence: TGTGCCAGCAGTTCCGGGGGTTCCTACGAGCAGTACTTC. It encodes CASSSGGSYEQYF.

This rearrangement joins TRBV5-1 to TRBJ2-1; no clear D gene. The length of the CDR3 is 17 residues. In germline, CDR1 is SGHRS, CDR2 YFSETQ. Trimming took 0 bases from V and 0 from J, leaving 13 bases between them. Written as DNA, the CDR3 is TGCGCCAGCAGCTTGGACGGGCCCCAGGTCTCCTACAATGAGCAGTTCTTC. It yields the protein CASSLDGPQVSYNEQFF.

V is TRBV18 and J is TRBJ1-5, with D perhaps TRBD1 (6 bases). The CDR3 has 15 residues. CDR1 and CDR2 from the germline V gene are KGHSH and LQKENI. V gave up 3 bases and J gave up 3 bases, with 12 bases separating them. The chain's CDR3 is CASSPTGSINQPQHF. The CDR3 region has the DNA TGTGCCAGCTCACCGACAGGCAGTATCAATCAGCCCCAGCATTTT.

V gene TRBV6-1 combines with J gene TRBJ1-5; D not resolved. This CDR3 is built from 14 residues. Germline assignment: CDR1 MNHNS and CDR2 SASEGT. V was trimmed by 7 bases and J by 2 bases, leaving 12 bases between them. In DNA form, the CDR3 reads TGTGCCAGCACCCCTACCCGGGGCAATCAGCCCCAGCATTTT. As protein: CASTPTRGNQPQHF.

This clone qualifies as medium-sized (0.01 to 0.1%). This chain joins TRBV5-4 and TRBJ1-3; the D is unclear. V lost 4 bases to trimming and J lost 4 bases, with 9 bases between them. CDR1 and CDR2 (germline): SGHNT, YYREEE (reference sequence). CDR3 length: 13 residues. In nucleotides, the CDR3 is TGTGCCAGCAGCCCTCACGCCGGAAACACCATATATTTT. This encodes CASSPHAGNTIYF.

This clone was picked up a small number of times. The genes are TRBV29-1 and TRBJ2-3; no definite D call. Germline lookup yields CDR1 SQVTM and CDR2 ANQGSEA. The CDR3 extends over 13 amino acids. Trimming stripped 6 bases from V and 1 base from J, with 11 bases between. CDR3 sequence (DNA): TGCAGCGTAGGACGGCGAGGCACAGATACGCAGTATTTT. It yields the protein CSVGRRGTDTQYF.

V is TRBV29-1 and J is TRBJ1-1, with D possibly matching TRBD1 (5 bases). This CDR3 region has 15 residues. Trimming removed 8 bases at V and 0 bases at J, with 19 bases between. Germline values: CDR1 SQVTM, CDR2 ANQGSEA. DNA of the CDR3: TGCAGCTACCGGGACGGATTACTTTTGAACACTGAAGCTTTCTTT. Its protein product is CSYRDGLLLNTEAFF.

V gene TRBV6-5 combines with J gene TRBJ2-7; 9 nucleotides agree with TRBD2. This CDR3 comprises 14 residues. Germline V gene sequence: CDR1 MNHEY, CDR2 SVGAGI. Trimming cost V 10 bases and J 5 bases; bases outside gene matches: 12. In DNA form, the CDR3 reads TGTGCCACCCGACCCTGGCGGGAGGGCCACGAGCAGTACTTC. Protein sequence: CATRPWREGHEQYF.